This T cell receptor (beta chain) stems from a study of CD8 T cells in Susac syndrome (dated by TCRdb to between 2018 and 2020). Broadly, across the study: Among the Susac syndrome patients who were sequenced, clinically active disease was present in five or six and clinical remission was observed in roughly 8. At blood withdrawal, Susac syndrome patients were therapy-naive, treated with corticosteroids (with IVIg additionally given to some), or treated with IVIg alone. The study used repertoire sequencing to test whether antigen drove CD8+ T cell activation and differentiation in Susac syndrome.

Peripheral blood CD8+ and CD4+ T cells from healthy donors, Susac syndrome patients and multiple sclerosis patients were profiled using high-throughput TCR beta sequencing. The Susac syndrome patients fulfilled recently defined diagnostic criteria for either definite or probable disease. Bulk CD8+ and CD4+ T cells were purified by magnetic negative isolation, while CD8+ TEMRA cells were enriched using FACS. Blood was collected in EDTA tubes and processed within 24 hours, with PBMCs isolated through density gradient centrifugation. PBMCs intended for TCR sequencing were cryopreserved in liquid nitrogen and thawed later in a water bath at 37 degrees C. Purity of sorted or isolated CD4+, CD8+ and CD8+ TEMRA cells was at least 90%. This clonotype was recorded only once. It lacks a known antigen. No much larger clonotype is one base removed from it; base qualities were not supplied. On its own, one read is weak support.

Broader findings and caveats from the paper: In patients with Susac syndrome, the CD4+ T cell repertoire showed no detectable clonal expansion. The TCR sequencing and HLA analysis was acknowledged to have included a relatively small number of individuals.

Reading from cysteine to phenylalanine, the CDR3 counts 17 amino acids. The kept DNA is CDR3 alone, 51 bases in frame from the first base. V ends up 0 bases short and J 0 bases short, with an unmatched junction base count of 2. The germline V gene (reference sequence) gives CDR1 as LNHNV and CDR2 as YYDKDF. RNA was extracted with the RNeasy kit and roughly 0.45 to 1 ug was reverse transcribed using random hexamers. The immunoSEQ multiplex PCR assay, covering 54 Vbeta and 13 Jbeta segments, was used to amplify TCR beta CDR3 regions. Bias from PCR amplification was corrected by using a synthetic template baseline for primer optimization and for computational correction. Per the authors' processing: Reads were annotated to V, D and J genes according to IMGT and were analyzed with immunoSEQ Analyzer, with only productive sequences retained. Clonality was calculated as one minus the Shannon entropy normalized by log2 of the number of productive unique sequences. For each patient and control, public and private clones were evaluated within the 100 most prevalent clones. Clones were defined as Susac-specific if absent from the healthy and MS cohorts, from 1052 published viral clones and from other ImmuneACCESS disease sequences. In TCRdb, the public reads were trimmed at Q25 with fastp and aligned with MiXCR, with productive beta chains retained. Every entry covers one CDR3 protein and lists the most common genes and DNA from its rows. TCRdb assigned the V and J calls; the authors' analysis was not used. For this sample the table gives approximately 160,000 distinct CDR3 sequences, of which about 96% were detected only once. The ten largest clones add up to approximately 0.12% of the sample.

Sequencing input: CD4+ T cells from PBMCs. The source is a human donor with Susac syndrome. The sequence links TRBV15 to TRBJ2-6, and TRBD1 matches 7 of the central bases. The CDR3 protein is CATSRDRQGSGANVLTF. The DNA sequence follows: TGTGCCACCAGCAGAGATCGACAGGGCTCTGGGGCCAACGTCCTGACTTTC.